The 23 T cell receptor beta chains below come from one sample, sequenced in a study of low-dose radiotherapy and immunotherapy resistance in tumors. Time point in this sample: after trial treatment. Treatment given: LDRT plus nivolumab, ipilimumab, low-dose cyclophosphamide and aspirin (RACIN trial). TRAV- and TRBV-specific primers were used for first-strand cDNA, which covered alpha and beta chains. For amplifying TCRs, the PCR ran for about 22 cycles with Phusion, which was used together with a constant-region primer and the adapter on the V primers. MiXCR, applied by TCRdb to the reads, yields one record per CDR3 protein. The sample lists around 60,000 distinct CDR3 sequences; around a quarter were seen once. Sample: PBMCs, taken after low-dose radiotherapy plus immunotherapy. The receptors stem from a male donor with prostate cancer.

The CDR3 nucleotides read TGTGCCATGAAACAGGGGACTACTGAAGCTTTCTTT. Residues: CAMKQGTTEAFF. The V call is TRBV10-3, the J call TRBJ1-1; TRBD1 matches at 7 bases. V was clipped by 9 bases and J by 5 bases; unmatched bases: 6. The CDR3 loop spans 12 amino acids. Germline V gene data show CDR1 as ENHRY and CDR2 as SYGVKD.

The CDR3 DNA sequence: TGTGCCACCCGACGAGGGTCGGGTGAAAAACTGTTTTTT. It translates to CATRRGSGEKLFF. The chain combines TRBV15 with TRBJ1-4; D unresolved. Germline lookup yields CDR1 LNHNV and CDR2 YYDKDF (reference sequence). V was trimmed by 8 bases and J by 7 bases, leaving 14 bases between them. The CDR3 extends over 13 amino acids.

This clonotype was recorded at least ten times. J is TRBJ2-5 and V is TRBV6-2 or TRBV6-3; D is ambiguous. There are 15 residues in the CDR3. CDR1 is MNHEY, CDR2 SVGEGT, per germline. The V end lost 0 bases, the J end lost 0 bases, and 8 bases lay between the germline ends. CDR3: CASSYSFSDQETQYF. CDR3 bases: TGTGCCAGCAGTTACTCGTTCAGCGACCAAGAGACCCAGTACTTC.

The chain links TRBV9 to TRBJ2-1; 12 bases align to TRBD2. With 8 bases clipped from V and 6 bases from J, the junction kept 0 bases outside the gene matches. Per the germline V gene, CDR1 is SGDLS and CDR2 is YYNGEE. This CDR3 has 12 residues. CDR3 nucleotides: TGTGCCAGGACTAGCGGGAGCAATGAGCAGTTCTTC. Its protein is CARTSGSNEQFF.

This clonotype was observed a handful of times. V is TRBV11-2 and J is TRBJ2-7, with D unresolved. Trimming took 2 bases from V and 3 from J, leaving 11 bases between them. This CDR3 is 14 amino acids long. Germline V gene sequence: CDR1 SGHAT, CDR2 FQNNGV. CDR3 sequence: CASSLSYTLYEQYF. CDR3 DNA sequence: TGTGCCAGCAGCTTATCGTACACACTCTACGAGCAGTACTTC. Using reference TRBV11-2 and TRBJ2-7 for the parts outside the CDR3, the full variable domain is EAGVAQSPRYKIIEKRQSVAFWCNPISGHATLYWYQQILGQGPKLLIQFQNNGVVDDSQLPKDRFSAERLKGVDSTLKIQPAKLEDSAVYLCASSLSYTLYEQYFGPGTRLTVT.

This clonotype was observed many times. The chain employs TRBV7-6 and TRBJ2-5, with TRBD2 matching 9 bases. The trim removed 4 bases at V and 2 bases at J, leaving 14 bases unmatched. The CDR3 covers 18 residues. The V gene's germline CDR1 is SGHVS and CDR2 FNYEAQ. The DNA for the CDR3 is TGTGCCAGCAGCTCGAACGGCCGCGGGCTAGCGGGGCAAGAGACCCAGTACTTC. Translation gives CASSSNGRGLAGQETQYF. Combining the CDR3 with reference TRBV7-6 and TRBJ2-5 gives the whole variable domain GAGVSQSPRYKVTKRGQDVALRCDPISGHVSLYWYRQALGQGPEFLTYFNYEAQQDKSGLPNDRFSAERPEGSISTLTIQRTEQRDSAMYRCASSSNGRGLAGQETQYFGPGTRLLVL.

This clonotype is a singleton in its sample. A read error is likely here: a far larger clone is one base away. The rearrangement links TRBV7-9 to TRBJ2-2; 9 bases line up with TRBD1. The length of the CDR3 is 15 residues. With V trimmed by 6 bases and J by 4 bases, 6 bases remained unmatched. Germline CDR1 is SEHNR and CDR2 is FQNEAQ (reference sequence). CDR3 coding DNA: TGTGCCAGCAGACCCCAGACAGGGGGCACCGGGGAGCTGTTTTTT. It yields the protein CASRPQTGGTGELFF.

Concerning this clonotype: A read error may be the cause here, since a much bigger clone is one base away. The chain joins TRBV19 to TRBJ2-7, with 8 bases fitting TRBD1. V lost 3 bases and J lost 2; bases outside the gene matches: 9. Germline V lookup: CDR1 LNHDA, CDR2 SQIVND (reference sequence). The CDR3 runs to 16 residues. The CDR3 protein is CASSIRSTGVAYEQYF. As DNA, the CDR3 is TGTGCCAGTAGTATTAGGTCGACAGGGGTAGCCTACGAGCAGTACTTC.

This clonotype showed up many times. CDR3: CASSLRRQRQETQYF. CDR3 bases: TGTGCCAGCAGCTTAAGGAGACAGCGACAAGAGACCCAGTACTTC. The chain is built from TRBV11-2 and TRBJ2-5; weak D call: TRBD1 (5 bases). The CDR3 covers 15 residues. V lost 2 bases, J lost 2 bases, and 12 bases lay in between. Germline assignment: CDR1 SGHAT and CDR2 FQNNGV.

This clonotype was picked up many times. The V gene is TRBV13, the J gene TRBJ2-4; D not resolved. The CDR3 is 15 amino acids. The germline V gene encodes CDR1 PRHDT and CDR2 FYEKMQ (reference sequence). Trimming removed 3 bases at V and 0 bases at J, with 9 bases between. The CDR3 region is CASSLASLAKNIQYF. The DNA for the CDR3 is TGTGCCAGCAGCTTGGCCTCACTAGCCAAAAACATTCAGTACTTC.

This clonotype occurred many times. The chain employs TRBV11-2 and TRBJ2-3, with D perhaps assigned TRBD1 or TRBD2 (5 bases each). Trimming took 0 bases from V and 1 from J, leaving 8 bases between them. CDR3 size: 15 residues. Germline V CDR1 and CDR2: SGHAT, FQNNGV. The CDR3 region is CASSLDRGGTDTQYF. The CDR3 region has the DNA TGTGCCAGCAGCTTAGATCGAGGGGGCACAGATACGCAGTATTTT.

Concerning this clonotype itself: One base separates it from a far larger clone, so it is likely a read error. The gene calls are TRBV29-1 and TRBJ2-1; 14 nucleotides align to TRBD2. The CDR3 loop spans 14 amino acids. V trimming: 4 bases; J trimming: 10 bases; junction bases outside the gene matches: 6. Per the germline V gene, CDR1 is SQVTM and CDR2 is ANQGSEA. CDR3 bases: TGCAGCGTTGGACTAGCGGGAGGGCCTAACGAGCAGTTCTTC. Residues: CSVGLAGGPNEQFF.

CDR3 residues: CASSQRGSGNTIYF. The CDR3 DNA sequence: TGTGCCAGCAGCCAAAGGGGGTCAGGAAACACCATATATTTT. This rearrangement joins TRBV4-2 to TRBJ1-3, with D maybe TRBD1 (6 bases). Germline V gene sequence: CDR1 LGHNA, CDR2 YNFKEQ. Trimming cost V 2 bases and J 4 bases, with 9 bases left between them. The CDR3 covers 14 residues.

This chain joins TRBV2 and TRBJ2-5, with TRBD1 matching over 9 bases. CDR3 size: 15 residues. The germline V gene has CDR1 SNHLY and CDR2 FYNNEI. With 6 bases clipped from V and 4 bases from J, the junction kept 9 bases outside the gene matches. The CDR3 here is CASSPNDRGIETQYF. CDR3 in DNA: TGTGCCAGCAGCCCCAACGACAGGGGGATAGAGACCCAGTACTTC.

The sample holds many counts of this clonotype. This sequence joins TRBV9 and TRBJ1-1, with TRBD1 identical over 10 bases. After removal of 3 bases from V and 3 bases from J, the junction contained 5 bases not matched to a gene. The CDR3 is made up of 15 amino acids. The germline V gene encodes CDR1 SGDLS and CDR2 YYNGEE. This CDR3 reads CASSDGTGVDTEAFF. As DNA, the CDR3 is TGTGCCAGCAGCGACGGGACAGGGGTCGACACTGAAGCTTTCTTT.

Ten or more counts support this clonotype. This rearrangement joins TRBV29-1 to TRBJ2-2; 7 nucleotides align to TRBD2. With V trimmed by 3 bases and J by 5 bases, 6 bases remained unmatched. Germline V lookup: CDR1 SQVTM, CDR2 ANQGSEA. This CDR3 spans 14 amino acids. Here the CDR3 reads CSVEGGGRTGELFF. The CDR3 nucleotides are TGCAGCGTTGAGGGGGGGGGTAGGACCGGGGAGCTGTTTTTT.

This clonotype was observed at least ten times. This chain connects TRBV6-1 to TRBJ1-6; possible D gene TRBD1, 6 bases. Trimming took off 2 bases at V and 6 bases at J, with 11 bases between the two ends. CDR3 length equals 15 residues. Germline-derived CDR1 and CDR2 are MNHNS and SASEGT. CDR3: CASSETSGANSPLHF. CDR3 nucleotide sequence: TGTGCCAGCAGTGAAACATCGGGGGCTAATTCACCCCTCCACTTT.

This clonotype was recorded at least ten times. J is TRBJ2-2 and V is TRBV15; D is unclear. This CDR3 is built from 14 residues. Trimming removed 0 bases from V and 4 bases from J, with 6 bases in between. CDR1 and CDR2 (germline): LNHNV, YYDKDF (reference sequence). The CDR3 DNA reads TGTGCCACCAGCAGAGACCTGTTCACCGGGGAGCTGTTTTTT. Translation gives CATSRDLFTGELFF.

Ten or more counts support this clonotype. The chain is built from TRBV3-1 and TRBJ2-5, with D uncertain. The germline V gene encodes CDR1 LGHDT and CDR2 YNNKEL (reference sequence). V was trimmed by 4 bases and J by 4 bases, leaving 16 bases between them. The CDR3 extends over 15 amino acids. The CDR3 loop is CASSPPGRGLETQYF. Here the CDR3 DNA reads TGTGCCAGCAGCCCTCCTGGCCGTGGTTTAGAGACCCAGTACTTC.

This clonotype was counted at least ten times. The CDR3 nucleotides read TGTGCCAGCAGGGTTACGATTTCGTCAGATACGCAGTATTTT. This translates into CASRVTISSDTQYF. The chain carries TRBV6-2 or TRBV6-3 and TRBJ2-3; D uncertain. The CDR3 sequence is 14 residues long. Trimming pared 6 bases from V and 4 bases from J, leaving 14 bases between. Germline loops: CDR1 MNHEY, CDR2 SVGEGT.

The chain links TRBV20-1 to TRBJ2-5, with no clear D. Trimming shortened V by 0 bases and J by 0 bases, and 5 bases separated the two germline ends. Germline V gene data show CDR1 as DFQATT and CDR2 as SNEGSKA (reference sequence). The CDR3 spans 13 residues. CDR3 amino acids: CSARDQNQETQYF. The CDR3 DNA follows: TGCAGTGCTAGAGATCAGAACCAAGAGACCCAGTACTTC.

This clonotype was recorded at least ten times. The genes are TRBV20-1 and TRBJ2-7; D tentatively reads TRBD1 or TRBD2 (6 bases each). The CDR3 runs to 14 residues. The germline gives CDR1 DFQATT, CDR2 SNEGSKA (reference sequence). V was clipped by 6 bases and J by 9 bases, with 24 bases between them. The CDR3 sequence: CSALTGTGDIGQYF. CDR3 nucleotides: TGCAGTGCCCTCACCGGGACTGGGGACATCGGGCAGTACTTC.

V is TRBV9 and J is TRBJ2-5, with 9 bases fitting TRBD2. In germline, CDR1 is SGDLS, CDR2 YYNGEE. The length of the CDR3 is 16 residues. With 0 bases clipped from V and 2 bases from J, the junction kept 5 bases outside the gene matches. CDR3 sequence (DNA): TGTGCCAGCAGCGTAGCTGTGGCGGGGGGGCAAGAGACCCAGTACTTC. Translation: CASSVAVAGGQETQYF.